Following are 3 T cell receptor beta chains from one sample sequenced in a study of blood T cell repertoires in COVID-19. Method: immunoSEQ multiplex PCR; TCRdb's copy keeps in-frame clones and lacks some. Of about 250,000 clones listed, about 88% are singletons. The source material was peripheral blood. Receptor source: a woman between 40 and 55 years old who had recovered from COVID-19.

This clone was detected once. The chain recombines TRBV19 with TRBJ2-7; 8 positions match TRBD2. Looked up from germline, CDR1 is LNHDA and CDR2 is SQIVND (reference sequence). V trimming: 3 bases; J trimming: 2 bases; junction bases outside the gene matches: 3. The length of the CDR3 is 14 residues. This CDR3 reads CASSISGRAYEQYF. The CDR3 DNA follows: TGTGCCAGTAGTATCAGCGGGAGAGCCTACGAGCAGTACTTC.

This sequence joins TRBV12-3 or TRBV12-4 and TRBJ2-7, with TRBD1 identical over 9 bases. The CDR3 sequence is 13 residues long. The J segment lost 4 bases and the V segment lost 6 bases, leaving 4 bases of the junction unmatched. DNA for the CDR3: TGTGCCAGCAGGCGGACAGGGGCTTACGAGCAGTACTTC. Translation: CASRRTGAYEQYF.

This chain joins TRBV5-1 and TRBJ2-7, with a weak D call TRBD2 (5 bases). In germline, CDR1 is SGHRS, CDR2 YFSETQ. The ends were cut back, 4 bases at V and 6 bases at J, with 17 bases in the middle. The CDR3 is 14 amino acids. The CDR3 DNA is TGCGCCAGCAGCCTCAGCCAGTTCCGGGGCGAGCAGTACTTC. It yields the protein CASSLSQFRGEQYF.